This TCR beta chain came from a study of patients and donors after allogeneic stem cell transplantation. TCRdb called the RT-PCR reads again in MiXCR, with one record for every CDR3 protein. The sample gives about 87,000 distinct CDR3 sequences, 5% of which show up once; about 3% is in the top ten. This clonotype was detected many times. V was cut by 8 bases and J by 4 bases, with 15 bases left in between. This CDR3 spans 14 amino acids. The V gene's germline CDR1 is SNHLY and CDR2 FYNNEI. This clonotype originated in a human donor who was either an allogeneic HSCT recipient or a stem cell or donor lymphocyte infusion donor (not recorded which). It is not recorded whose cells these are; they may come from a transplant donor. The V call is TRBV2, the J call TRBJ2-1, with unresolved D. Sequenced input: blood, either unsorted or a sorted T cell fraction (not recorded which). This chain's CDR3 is CASSTSRAYNEQFF. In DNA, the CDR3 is TGTGCCAGCTCAACATCTCGAGCTTACAATGAGCAGTTCTTC. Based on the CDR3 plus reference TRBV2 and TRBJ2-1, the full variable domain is EPEVTQTPSHQVTQMGQEVILRCVPISNHLYFYWYRQILGQKVEFLVSFYNNEISEKSEIFDDQFSVERPDGSNFTLKIRSTKLEDSAMYFCASSTSRAYNEQFFGPGTRLTVL.